This entry is about one T cell receptor beta chain. This CDR3 has 15 amino acids. V dropped 2 bases and J dropped 3 bases, with 14 bases sitting between them. Germline loops: CDR1 SNHLY, CDR2 FYNNEI. The data stem from a study of cytomegalovirus exposure and HLA in healthy donors. 60 Vbeta and 13 Jbeta primers were used in PCR. Generated by immunoSEQ multiplex PCR, the TCRdb table keeps only in-frame clones and is missing some. The table has 140,000 or so clones, roughly three fifths seen once. The clonotype originates from an older woman in good health and CMV-seronegative. V and J are TRBV2 and TRBJ2-7; weak D call: TRBD2 (6 bases). The sequenced material came from PBMCs. This chain's CDR3 is CASSESYGTGYEQYF. CDR3 DNA sequence: TGTGCCAGCAGTGAAAGTTACGGGACTGGCTACGAGCAGTACTTC.